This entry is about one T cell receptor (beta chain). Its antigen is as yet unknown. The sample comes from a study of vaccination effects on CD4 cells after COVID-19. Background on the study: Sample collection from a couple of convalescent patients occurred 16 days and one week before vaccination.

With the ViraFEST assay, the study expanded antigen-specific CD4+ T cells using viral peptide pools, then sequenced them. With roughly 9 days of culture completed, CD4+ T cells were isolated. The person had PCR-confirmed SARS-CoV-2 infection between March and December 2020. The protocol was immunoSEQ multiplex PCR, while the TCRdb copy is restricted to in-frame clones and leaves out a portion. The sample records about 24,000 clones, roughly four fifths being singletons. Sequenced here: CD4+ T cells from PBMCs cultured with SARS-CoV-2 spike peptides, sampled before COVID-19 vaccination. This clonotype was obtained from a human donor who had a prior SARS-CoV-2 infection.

In DNA form, the CDR3 reads TGTGCCTGGAAAGGCCGGCAAATGTACCAAGAGACCCAGTACTTC. Protein: CAWKGRQMYQETQYF. The chain has TRBV30 and TRBJ2-5, with D hard to call. V lost 4 bases and J 0 bases, leaving 15 bases between the germline ends. Germline V gene sequence: CDR1 GTSNPN, CDR2 SVGIG (reference sequence). The CDR3 is 15 amino acids.